This T cell receptor beta chain emerged from a study of cytomegalovirus exposure and HLA in healthy donors. General study findings and limits: HLA restriction was apparent for most CMV-associated TCR beta chains in a later analysis. Data from an earlier analysis indicated that most TCR beta V segments were productive either about 87% or about 30% of the time. Rare sequences made up most TCRs, while some public TCRs were found in many donors.

Researchers ran the PCR with 60 Vbeta and 13 Jbeta primers. Data came from immunoSEQ multiplex PCR; TCRdb stores just in-frame clones and leaves some out. The sample holds some 150,000 clones; 80% are singletons and the top ten take roughly 1.2%. A remark on this clone: No antigen is known for it.

This CDR3 comprises 11 residues. In germline, CDR1 is MDHEN, CDR2 SYDVKM. V was cut by 6 bases and J by 0 bases, with 3 bases left in between. The clonotype comes from a woman aged 50 to 65 in good health and CMV-seronegative. This chain uses TRBV28 with TRBJ2-7; D call uncertain. Sample: PBMCs. Here the CDR3 DNA reads TGTGCCAGCAGGAGCTCCTACGAGCAGTACTTC. This translates into CASRSSYEQYF.